A selection of T cell receptor beta chains follows, all from one sample in a study of blood T cell repertoires in COVID-19. The table came from immunoSEQ multiplex PCR; TCRdb's copy has only in-frame clones and leaves some out. The sample carries 200,000 to 250,000 clones, around nine tenths recorded once. Source material: peripheral blood. All receptors come from a woman in her sixties or seventies with acute or convalescent COVID-19. CDR3s include the opening cysteine and the closing phenylalanine or tryptophan. A D gene is named only where the DNA matches it firmly. The size field is filled for only some rows; it gives once, few, many or a size class.

CDR3: CASSPPGSGRKDTQYF
DNA: TGTGCCAGCAGTCCCCCCGGGAGCGGGAGGAAAGATACGCAGTATTTT
length: 16
J: TRBJ2-3
size: -
V: TRBV28
D: TRBD2

CDR3: CAWSQQDTEAFF
DNA: TGTGCCTGGAGCCAACAAGACACTGAAGCTTTCTTT
length: 12
J: TRBJ1-1
size: -
V: TRBV30
D: -

CDR3: CASSLASGSRDTQYF
DNA: TGTGCCAGCAGCTTGGCTAGCGGGAGTAGGGATACGCAGTATTTT
length: 15
J: TRBJ2-3
size: -
V: TRBV7-2
D: TRBD2

CDR3: CACLAGRRTIFQETQYF
DNA: TGTGCCTGTCTCGCCGGGCGGAGGACTATCTTCCAGGAGACCCAGTACTTC
length: 17
J: TRBJ2-5
size: -
V: TRBV30
D: -

CDR3: CASSFLETSNSPLHF
DNA: TGTGCCAGCAGCTTTCTCGAGACATCTAATTCACCCCTCCACTTT
length: 15
J: TRBJ1-6
size: once
V: TRBV7-8
D: -

CDR3: CASSDVQRGLNEQFF
DNA: TGTGCCAGCAGTGACGTCCAGCGGGGGCTCAATGAGCAGTTCTTC
length: 15
J: TRBJ2-1
size: -
V: TRBV6-4
D: TRBD2

CDR3: CASSGTAATGELFF
DNA: TGTGCCAGCTCCGGGACAGCAGCCACCGGGGAGCTGTTTTTT
length: 14
J: TRBJ2-2
size: -
V: TRBV18
D: TRBD1

CDR3: CASSSTGVAYEQYF
DNA: TGTGCCAGCAGCTCGACAGGGGTGGCCTACGAGCAGTACTTC
length: 14
J: TRBJ2-7
size: few
V: TRBV11-2
D: TRBD1

CDR3: CASSPGQGSYNEQFF
DNA: TGTGCCAGCAGCCCCGGACAAGGATCCTACAATGAGCAGTTCTTC
length: 15
J: TRBJ2-1
size: -
V: TRBV7-7
D: -

CDR3: CASSLTPDTEAFF
DNA: TGTGCCAGCAGCTTAACCCCGGACACTGAAGCTTTCTTT
length: 13
J: TRBJ1-1
size: -
V: TRBV7-9
D: -

CDR3: CASSLRPGLAANTGELFF
DNA: TGTGCCAGCAGCTTACGACCGGGACTAGCGGCGAACACCGGGGAGCTGTTTTTT
length: 18
J: TRBJ2-2
size: -
V: TRBV7-8
D: TRBD2

CDR3: CASSIYRDYGYTF
DNA: TGTGCCAGTAGTATTTACAGGGACTATGGCTACACCTTC
length: 13
J: TRBJ1-2
size: -
V: TRBV19
D: -

CDR3: CASSLATGKNQPQHF
DNA: TGTGCCAGCAGCTTGGCGACAGGGAAAAATCAGCCCCAGCATTTT
length: 15
J: TRBJ1-5
size: -
V: TRBV5-6
D: TRBD1

CDR3: CASSYSAGENYGYTF
DNA: TGTGCCAGCAGTTACTCGGCGGGGGAAAACTATGGCTACACCTTC
length: 15
J: TRBJ1-2
size: -
V: TRBV6-5
D: -

CDR3: CASSLGQVYGYTF
DNA: TGTGCCAGCAGTTTAGGACAAGTCTATGGCTACACCTTC
length: 13
J: TRBJ1-2
size: -
V: TRBV12-3/TRBV12-4
D: -

CDR3: CASSESTGGNTEAFF
DNA: TGCGCCAGCAGTGAGTCGACGGGAGGGAACACTGAAGCTTTCTTT
length: 15
J: TRBJ1-1
size: -
V: TRBV10-1
D: -

CDR3: CASRGRGTGVGQPQHF
DNA: TGTGCCAGTAGAGGAAGAGGGACAGGGGTCGGTCAGCCCCAGCATTTT
length: 16
J: TRBJ1-5
size: -
V: TRBV19
D: TRBD1

CDR3: CASRGLADNSYEQYF
DNA: TGTGCCAGCAGGGGACTAGCGGATAATTCCTACGAGCAGTACTTC
length: 15
J: TRBJ2-7
size: -
V: TRBV6-5
D: TRBD2

CDR3: CASSSRSTGPYEQYF
DNA: TGTGCCAGCAGTTCCCGCTCGACAGGGCCCTACGAGCAGTACTTC
length: 15
J: TRBJ2-7
size: -
V: TRBV6-6
D: TRBD1

CDR3: CASSYSYEQYF
DNA: TGTGCCAGCAGCTACTCTTACGAGCAGTACTTC
length: 11
J: TRBJ2-7
size: -
V: TRBV12-3/TRBV12-4
D: -

CDR3: CASSFQSGQGQPQHF
DNA: TGTGCCAGCAGTTTTCAGTCAGGGCAAGGTCAGCCCCAGCATTTT
length: 15
J: TRBJ1-5
size: -
V: TRBV28
D: -

CDR3: CASSRPGLAGVHEQFF
DNA: TGTGCCAGCTCGAGACCGGGACTAGCGGGAGTACATGAGCAGTTCTTC
length: 16
J: TRBJ2-1
size: -
V: TRBV18
D: TRBD2

CDR3: CATSRDVASNEKLFF
DNA: TGTGCCACCAGCAGAGATGTGGCATCTAATGAAAAACTGTTTTTT
length: 15
J: TRBJ1-4
size: -
V: TRBV15
D: -

CDR3: CASSMDRVGEQYF
DNA: TGTGCCAGCAGCATGGACAGGGTTGGCGAGCAGTACTTC
length: 13
J: TRBJ2-7
size: few
V: TRBV7-9
D: TRBD1